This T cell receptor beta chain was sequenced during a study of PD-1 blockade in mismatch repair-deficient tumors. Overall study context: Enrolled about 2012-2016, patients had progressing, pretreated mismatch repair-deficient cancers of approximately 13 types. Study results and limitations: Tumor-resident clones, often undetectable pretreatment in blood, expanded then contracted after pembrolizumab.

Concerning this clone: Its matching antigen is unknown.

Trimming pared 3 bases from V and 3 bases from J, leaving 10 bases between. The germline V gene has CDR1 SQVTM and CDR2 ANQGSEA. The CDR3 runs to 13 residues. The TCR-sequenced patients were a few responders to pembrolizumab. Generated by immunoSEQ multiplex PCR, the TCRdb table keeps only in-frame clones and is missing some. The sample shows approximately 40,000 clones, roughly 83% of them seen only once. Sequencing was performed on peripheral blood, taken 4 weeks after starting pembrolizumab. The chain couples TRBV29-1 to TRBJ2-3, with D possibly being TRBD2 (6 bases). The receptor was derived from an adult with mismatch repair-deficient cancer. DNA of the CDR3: TGCAGCGTTGACGGGGGACCTACAGATACGCAGTATTTT. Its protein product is CSVDGGPTDTQYF.